These T cell receptor beta chains were read from a single sample in a study of STAT5B mutations in CD4+ large granular lymphocyte leukemia. TCRdb's table, derived via immunoSEQ multiplex PCR, lists solely in-frame clones and lacks some. The table lists about 34,000 clones, over 65% of them singletons. Sequencing was performed on CD4+ T cells from blood buffy coats. These TCRs come from a human donor in good health. Each CDR3 is given with its conserved first and last residue. A D gene is named only where the DNA matches it firmly. Expanded clones get a size class; other rows say once, few or many, or leave the size out.

D,size,J,V,CDR3,DNA
-,-,TRBJ1-2,TRBV13,CASSRISGVNNYGYTF,TGTGCCAGCAGCCGCATTAGTGGGGTTAATAACTATGGCTACACCTTC
-,-,TRBJ1-2,TRBV27,CASSTLRDILFVPTF,TGTGCCAGCAGTACTCTACGGGACATACTCTTTGTACCCACCTTC
-,-,TRBJ2-7,TRBV10-3,CAISGQVPEQYF,TGTGCCATCAGTGGACAGGTTCCCGAGCAGTACTTC
-,-,TRBJ2-2,TRBV5-5,CASSLELNTGELFF,TGTGCCAGCAGCTTGGAGTTGAACACCGGGGAGCTGTTTTTT
-,-,TRBJ1-4,TRBV7-8,CASSSAGSTNEKLFF,TGTGCCAGCAGTTCCGCGGGGTCAACTAATGAAAAACTGTTTTTT
-,few,TRBJ1-3,TRBV10-3,CAISEGAANSGNTIYF,TGTGCCATCAGTGAGGGCGCGGCTAACTCTGGAAACACCATATATTTT
TRBD1,-,TRBJ1-2,TRBV27,CASSLQGGRGYTF,TGTGCCAGCAGTTTACAGGGGGGGCGAGGCTACACCTTC
-,-,TRBJ1-1,TRBV5-6,CASSLYRGRSTEAFF,TGTGCCAGCAGCTTGTATCGGGGGCGGTCCACTGAAGCTTTCTTT
-,-,TRBJ2-5,TRBV11-3,CASSFGAGQETQYF,TGTGCCAGCAGCTTCGGGGCGGGCCAAGAGACCCAGTACTTC
TRBD1,-,TRBJ1-1,TRBV29-1,CSVNTGGTEAFF,TGCAGCGTGAATACAGGGGGCACTGAAGCTTTCTTT
-,-,TRBJ1-1,TRBV28,CASSTGQTTEAFF,TGTGCCAGCAGTACCGGACAGACCACTGAAGCTTTCTTT
TRBD2,-,TRBJ2-2,TRBV11-2,CASSPGLAFTGELFF,TGTGCCAGCAGCCCGGGACTAGCGTTCACCGGGGAGCTGTTTTTT
TRBD2,-,TRBJ2-7,TRBV2,CASRSSGRGYEQYF,TGTGCCAGCAGATCTAGCGGGAGAGGCTACGAGCAGTACTTC
-,-,TRBJ2-5,TRBV6-1,CASSEGGLGETQYF,TGTGCCAGCAGTGAGGGGGGTCTTGGGGAGACCCAGTACTTC
-,-,TRBJ1-4,TRBV4-3,CASSQGIPANEKLFF,TGCGCCAGCAGCCAGGGGATACCGGCTAATGAAAAACTGTTTTTT